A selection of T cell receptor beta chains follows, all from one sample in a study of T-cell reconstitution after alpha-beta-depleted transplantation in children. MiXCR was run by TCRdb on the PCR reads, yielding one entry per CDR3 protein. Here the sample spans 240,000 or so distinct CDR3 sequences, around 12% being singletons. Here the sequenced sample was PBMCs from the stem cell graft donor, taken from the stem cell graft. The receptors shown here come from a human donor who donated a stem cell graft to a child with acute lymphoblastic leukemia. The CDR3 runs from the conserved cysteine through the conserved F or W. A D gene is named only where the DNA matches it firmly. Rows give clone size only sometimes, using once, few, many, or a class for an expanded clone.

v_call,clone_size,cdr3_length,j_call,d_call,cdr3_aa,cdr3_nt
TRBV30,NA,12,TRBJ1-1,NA,CAQKVMNTEAFF,TGTGCCCAAAAGGTAATGAACACTGAAGCTTTCTTT
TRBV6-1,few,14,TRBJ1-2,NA,CAGNGGVGFYGYTF,TGTGCCGGCAATGGGGGAGTGGGTTTCTATGGCTACACCTTC
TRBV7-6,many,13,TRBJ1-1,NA,CASSFQGDTEAFF,TGTGCCAGCAGCTTTCAGGGTGACACTGAAGCTTTCTTT
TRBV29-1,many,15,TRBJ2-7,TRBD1,CSVPVPGQGAFEQYF,TGCAGCGTCCCAGTCCCGGGACAGGGGGCGTTTGAGCAGTACTTC
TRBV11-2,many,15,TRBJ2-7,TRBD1,CASSLDRPKFYEQYF,TGTGCCAGCAGTTTGGACAGGCCTAAATTCTACGAGCAGTACTTC
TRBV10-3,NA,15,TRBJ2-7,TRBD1,CAISDGQGKNYEQYF,TGTGCCATCAGTGACGGACAGGGGAAAAACTACGAGCAGTACTTC
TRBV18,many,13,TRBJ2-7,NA,CASSPGTRYEQYF,TGTGCCAGCTCACCGGGCACCCGCTACGAGCAGTACTTC
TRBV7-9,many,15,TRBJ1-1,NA,CASSSKGPPNTEAFF,TGTGCCAGCAGCTCCAAGGGACCGCCGAACACTGAAGCTTTCTTT
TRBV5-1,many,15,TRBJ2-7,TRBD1,CASSLDRGNSYEQYF,TGCGCCAGCAGCCTGGACAGGGGAAACTCCTACGAGCAGTACTTC
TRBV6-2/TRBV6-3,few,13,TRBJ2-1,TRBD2,CASSYRTRGEQFF,TGTGCCAGCAGTTACCGGACTAGAGGTGAGCAGTTCTTC
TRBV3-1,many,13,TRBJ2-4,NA,CASSHTAKNIQYF,TGTGCCAGCAGCCACACAGCCAAAAACATTCAGTACTTC
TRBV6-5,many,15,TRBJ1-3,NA,CASSYSTETGNTIYF,TGTGCCAGCAGTTACTCGACGGAAACTGGAAACACCATATATTTT
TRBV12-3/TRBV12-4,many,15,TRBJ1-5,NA,CASSWESISNQPQHF,TGTGCCAGCAGTTGGGAGTCGATAAGCAATCAGCCCCAGCATTTT
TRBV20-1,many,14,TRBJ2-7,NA,CSARPVEGVNEQYF,TGCAGTGCTAGGCCGGTGGAGGGTGTCAACGAGCAGTACTTC
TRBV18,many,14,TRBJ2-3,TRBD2,CASSPRRGADTQYF,TGTGCCAGCTCACCACGTCGGGGGGCAGATACGCAGTATTTT
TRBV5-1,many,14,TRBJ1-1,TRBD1,CASSIDRGNTEAFF,TGCGCCAGCAGCATAGACAGGGGGAACACTGAAGCTTTCTTT
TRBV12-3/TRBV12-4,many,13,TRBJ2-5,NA,CASSSGDQETQYF,TGTGCCAGCAGTTCGGGAGACCAAGAGACCCAGTACTTC
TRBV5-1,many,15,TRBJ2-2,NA,CASSPAVGGTGELFF,TGCGCCAGCAGCCCTGCGGTCGGGGGCACCGGGGAGCTGTTTTTT
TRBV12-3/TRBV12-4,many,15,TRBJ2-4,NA,CASSLTSAAKNIQYF,TGTGCCAGCAGTTTAACTTCAGCAGCCAAAAACATTCAGTACTTC